These T cell receptor beta chains were read from a single sample in a study of technical replicates of blood from a few donors. TCRdb keeps only in-frame clones here, not all; method: immunoSEQ multiplex PCR. Of tens of thousands of clones listed, around 94% are singletons. Sequenced input: PBMCs. Every receptor here comes from a human donor in good health. Some clones in this sample may be carry-over from other donors' samples. Both conserved end residues are trimmed from each CDR3. Clone size is stated in some rows and not others, as once, few, many or a class when expanded.

V gene	J gene	clone size	CDR3 protein
TRBV5-6	TRBJ1-3	-	ASSLRLSSGNTIY
TRBV5-1	TRBJ2-3	-	ASSLEAGHTDTQY
TRBV18	TRBJ1-4	-	ASSPRVRVDEKLF
TRBV4-2	TRBJ1-3	once	ASSLQTHTTGFSSGNTIY
TRBV29-1	TRBJ1-2	-	SVGGQKINYGYT
TRBV10-3	TRBJ1-2	-	ASRGQELHYGYT
TRBV19	TRBJ2-1	-	ASSPRTSGYNEQF
TRBV6-5	TRBJ1-5	once	ASSYSTGVDQPQH
TRBV19	TRBJ2-1	-	ASRAGGTNSYNEQF
TRBV29-1	TRBJ1-2	-	SVELQGTGGYT
TRBV5-1	TRBJ1-4	-	ASTRGGANGEKLF
TRBV7-9	TRBJ2-5	-	ASSPDRVGETQY
TRBV6-1	TRBJ1-3	-	ASSEAGTGVSGNTIY
TRBV5-4	TRBJ1-1	once	ASSRVLNTEAF
TRBV5-1	TRBJ2-7	-	ASSPGDYGRGRYEQY
TRBV2	TRBJ2-3	once	ASSVRGTGTDTQY
TRBV18	TRBJ1-1	-	ASPPDGGRLEAF
TRBV18	TRBJ2-2	once	ASSPEARELF
TRBV7-2	TRBJ1-2	few	ASSFGTATTYGYT
TRBV2	TRBJ2-7	once	ASSEPAGEQY
TRBV25-1	TRBJ2-7	-	ASSYGGINEQY
TRBV5-6	TRBJ2-7	-	ASSLIGYEQY
TRBV5-1	TRBJ1-1	-	ASSLLSRNTEAF
TRBV29-1	TRBJ2-1	-	SAGTSGYNEQF
TRBV4-3	TRBJ2-2	-	ASSLGDGTGELF
TRBV20-1	TRBJ2-3	-	SARFQDTQY
TRBV7-2	TRBJ1-1	few	ASSERQGGTEAF
TRBV6-1	TRBJ1-5	-	ASNRDREGNQPQH
TRBV7-9	TRBJ2-1	-	ASSPIPSLRLALYNEQF
TRBV2	TRBJ1-2	-	ASSSGQGNYGYT
TRBV29-1	TRBJ1-1	-	SVEWGTGRMNTEAF
TRBV5-6	TRBJ2-2	-	ASSSLQERGTGELF
TRBV4-1	TRBJ1-1	once	ASSQQDRVGTEAF
TRBV7-3	TRBJ2-1	once	ASSLSVGGRAYNEQF
TRBV2	TRBJ1-2	once	ASRGQGNYGYT
TRBV30	TRBJ1-6	-	AWDRGDSPLH
TRBV29-1	TRBJ1-1	-	SVEPTAGRWAF
TRBV6-1	TRBJ1-6	few	ASRDRDRLNSPLH
TRBV11-2	TRBJ2-2	-	ASSLVQAGELF
TRBV4-3	TRBJ2-7	-	ASSQDRGQNYEQY
TRBV15	TRBJ1-2	-	ATSRDKGVGNYGYT
TRBV7-2	TRBJ2-5	-	ASSFDGTSGQETQY
TRBV15	TRBJ2-3	-	ATSSQVTVASARGTDTQY
TRBV6-6	TRBJ1-1	-	ASGRDSEAF
TRBV30	TRBJ2-7	-	AWRAGGQHEQY
TRBV7-2	TRBJ2-2	-	ASSSGQGINTGELF
TRBV5-4	TRBJ2-1	-	ASRGGTSGRLEEF
TRBV4-2	TRBJ2-7	once	ASSQGLTLSYEQY
TRBV6-5	TRBJ2-7	-	ASSYSAGGGYEQY
TRBV7-9	TRBJ2-2	once	ASRDRVIGELF
TRBV19	TRBJ2-4	-	ASSIEAGQTKIAKNIQY
TRBV7-9	TRBJ1-1	-	ASSSGQGATRGTEAF